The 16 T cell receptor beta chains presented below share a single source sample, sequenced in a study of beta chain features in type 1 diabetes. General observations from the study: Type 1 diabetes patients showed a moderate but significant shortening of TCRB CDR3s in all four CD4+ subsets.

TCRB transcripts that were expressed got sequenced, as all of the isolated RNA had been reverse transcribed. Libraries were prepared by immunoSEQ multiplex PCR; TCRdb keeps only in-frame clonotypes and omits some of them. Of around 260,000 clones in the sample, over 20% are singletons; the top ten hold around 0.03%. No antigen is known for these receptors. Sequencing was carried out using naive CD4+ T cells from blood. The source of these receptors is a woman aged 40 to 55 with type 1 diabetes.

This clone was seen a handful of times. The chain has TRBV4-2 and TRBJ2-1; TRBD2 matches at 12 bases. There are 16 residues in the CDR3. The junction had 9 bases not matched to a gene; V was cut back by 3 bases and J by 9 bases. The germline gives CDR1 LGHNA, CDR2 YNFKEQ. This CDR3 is CASSQELAGGEGEQFF. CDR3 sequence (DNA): TGTGCCAGCAGCCAGGAACTAGCGGGAGGAGAGGGTGAGCAGTTCTTC.

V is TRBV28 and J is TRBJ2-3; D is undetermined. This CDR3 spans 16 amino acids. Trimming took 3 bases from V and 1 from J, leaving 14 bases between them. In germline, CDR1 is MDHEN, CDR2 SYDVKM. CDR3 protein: CASSFHQGVGTDTQYF. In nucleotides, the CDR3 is TGTGCCAGCAGTTTCCACCAAGGAGTAGGCACAGATACGCAGTATTTT.

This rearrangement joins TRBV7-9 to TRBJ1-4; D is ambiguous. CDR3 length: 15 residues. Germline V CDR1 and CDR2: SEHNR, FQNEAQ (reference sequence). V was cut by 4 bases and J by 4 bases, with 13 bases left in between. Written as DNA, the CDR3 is TGTGCCAGCAGCTCTGCACTCCAGGATAATGAAAAACTGTTTTTT. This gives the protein CASSSALQDNEKLFF.

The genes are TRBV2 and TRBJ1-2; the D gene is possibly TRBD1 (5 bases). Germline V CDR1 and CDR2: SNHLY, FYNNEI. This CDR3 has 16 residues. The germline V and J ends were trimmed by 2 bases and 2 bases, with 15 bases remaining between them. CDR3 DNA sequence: TGTGCCAGCAGTGAAAGGAGGGCAGGGACCAACTATGGCTACACCTTC. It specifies CASSERRAGTNYGYTF.

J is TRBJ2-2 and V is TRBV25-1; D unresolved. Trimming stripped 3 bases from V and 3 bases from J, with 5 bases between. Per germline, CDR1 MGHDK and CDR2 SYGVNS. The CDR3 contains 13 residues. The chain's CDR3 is CASSDRDTGELFF. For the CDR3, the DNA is TGTGCCAGCAGTGACCGGGACACCGGGGAGCTGTTTTTT. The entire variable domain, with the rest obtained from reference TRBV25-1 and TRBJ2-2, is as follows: EADIYQTPRYLVIGTGKKITLECSQTMGHDKMYWYQQDPGMELHLIHYSYGVNSTEKGDLSSESTVSRIRTEHFPLTLESARPSHTSQYLCASSDRDTGELFFGEGSRLTVL.

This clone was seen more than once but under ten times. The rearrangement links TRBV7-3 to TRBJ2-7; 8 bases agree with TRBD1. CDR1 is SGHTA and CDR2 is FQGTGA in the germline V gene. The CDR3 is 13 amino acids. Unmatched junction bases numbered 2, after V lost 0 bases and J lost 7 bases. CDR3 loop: CASSLTRDREQYF. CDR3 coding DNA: TGTGCCAGCAGCTTAACGAGGGACAGGGAGCAGTACTTC.

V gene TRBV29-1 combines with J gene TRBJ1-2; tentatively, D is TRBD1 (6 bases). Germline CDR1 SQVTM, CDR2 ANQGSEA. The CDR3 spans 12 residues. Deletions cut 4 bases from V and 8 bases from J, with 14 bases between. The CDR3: CSVALWTEGYTF. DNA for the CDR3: TGCAGCGTTGCCCTCTGGACAGAAGGCTACACCTTC. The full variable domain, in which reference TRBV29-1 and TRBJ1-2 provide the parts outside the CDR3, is SAVISQKPSRDICQRGTSLTIQCQVDSQVTMMFWYRQQPGQSLTLIATANQGSEATYESGFVIDKFPISRPNLTFSTLTVSNMSPEDSSIYLCSVALWTEGYTFGSGTRLTVV.

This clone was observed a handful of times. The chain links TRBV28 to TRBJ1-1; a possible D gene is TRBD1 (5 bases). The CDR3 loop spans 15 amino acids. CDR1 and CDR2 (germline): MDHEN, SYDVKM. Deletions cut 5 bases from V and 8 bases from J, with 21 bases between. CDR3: CASSPAEEGPKEAFF. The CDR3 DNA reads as TGTGCCAGCAGTCCGGCGGAGGAGGGGCCGAAGGAAGCTTTCTTT.

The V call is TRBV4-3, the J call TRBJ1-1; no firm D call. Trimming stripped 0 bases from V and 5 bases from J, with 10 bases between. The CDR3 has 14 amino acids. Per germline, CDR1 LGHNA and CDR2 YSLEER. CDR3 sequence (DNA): TGCGCCAGCAGCCAAGAATCAGGTTGGACTGAAGCTTTCTTT. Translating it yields CASSQESGWTEAFF.

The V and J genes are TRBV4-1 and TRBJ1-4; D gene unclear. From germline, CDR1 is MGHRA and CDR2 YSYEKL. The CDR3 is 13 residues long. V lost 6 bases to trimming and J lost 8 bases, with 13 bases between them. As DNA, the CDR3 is TGCGCCAGCAGTCCCGTTCGAGGCGAAAAACTGTTTTTT. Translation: CASSPVRGEKLFF.

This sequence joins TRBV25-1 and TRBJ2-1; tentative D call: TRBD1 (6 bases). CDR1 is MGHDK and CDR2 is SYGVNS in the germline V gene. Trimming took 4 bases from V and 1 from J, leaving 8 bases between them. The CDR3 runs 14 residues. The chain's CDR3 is CASSGRGSYNEQFF. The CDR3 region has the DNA TGTGCCAGCAGTGGCAGGGGTTCCTACAATGAGCAGTTCTTC.

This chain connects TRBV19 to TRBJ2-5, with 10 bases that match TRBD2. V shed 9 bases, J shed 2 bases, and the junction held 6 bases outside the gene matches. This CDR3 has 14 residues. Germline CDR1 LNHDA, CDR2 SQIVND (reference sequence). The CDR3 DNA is TGTGCCAGCCACAGCGGGAGGGTACAAGAGACCCAGTACTTC. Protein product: CASHSGRVQETQYF.

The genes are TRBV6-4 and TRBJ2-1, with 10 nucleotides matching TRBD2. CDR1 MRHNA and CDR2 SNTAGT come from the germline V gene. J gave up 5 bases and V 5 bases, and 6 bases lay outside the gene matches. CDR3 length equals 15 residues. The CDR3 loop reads CASSLLAGVNNEQFF. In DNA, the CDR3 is TGTGCCAGCAGTCTCCTAGCGGGGGTAAACAATGAGCAGTTCTTC.

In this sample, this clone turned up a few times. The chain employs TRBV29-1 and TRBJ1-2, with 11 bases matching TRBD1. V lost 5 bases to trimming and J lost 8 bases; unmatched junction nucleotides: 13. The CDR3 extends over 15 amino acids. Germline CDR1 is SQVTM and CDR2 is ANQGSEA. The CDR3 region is CSVPAPGTGGSGYTF. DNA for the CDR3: TGCAGCGTTCCAGCTCCCGGGACAGGGGGAAGCGGCTACACCTTC. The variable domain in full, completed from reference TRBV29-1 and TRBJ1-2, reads SAVISQKPSRDICQRGTSLTIQCQVDSQVTMMFWYRQQPGQSLTLIATANQGSEATYESGFVIDKFPISRPNLTFSTLTVSNMSPEDSSIYLCSVPAPGTGGSGYTFGSGTRLTVV.

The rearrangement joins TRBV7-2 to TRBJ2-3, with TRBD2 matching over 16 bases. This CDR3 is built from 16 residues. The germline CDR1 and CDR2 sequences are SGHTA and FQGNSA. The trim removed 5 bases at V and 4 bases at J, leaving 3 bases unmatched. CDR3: CASSAGLAGGPDTQYF. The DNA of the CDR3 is TGTGCCAGCAGCGCGGGACTAGCGGGAGGGCCAGATACGCAGTATTTT.

CDR3 sequence reads: CASSHGGVGRSPLHF. The CDR3 nucleotides read TGTGCCAGCAGCCATGGGGGGGTAGGAAGGTCACCCCTCCACTTT. The genes are TRBV28 and TRBJ1-6, with D perhaps TRBD1 (5 bases). Germline V gene data show CDR1 as MDHEN and CDR2 as SYDVKM. The CDR3 totals 15 residues. Between the trimmed V and J ends, which lost 6 bases and 10 bases, there was a span of 19 bases.